A selection of T cell receptor beta chains follows, all from one sample in a study of regulatory T cells in long-lasting Graves disease. TCRdb fed the multiplex PCR reads into MiXCR, producing one record per CDR3 protein. The sample consists of 350,000 to 500,000 distinct CDR3 sequences, under 25% of them appearing once. The starting material was peripheral blood mononuclear cells (PBMCs), obtained when the disease was refractory, from a patient treated with antithyroid drugs. These receptors all stem from a female donor with Graves disease. Both conserved end residues are part of each CDR3. D genes are given only for firm matches. The size field is filled for only some rows; it gives once, few, many or a size class.

J	size	V	D	DNA	CDR3
TRBJ2-6	few	TRBV27	NA	TGTGCCAGCAGTTTATCGCCCAGCAGCTCTGGGGCCAACGTCCTGACTTTC	CASSLSPSSSGANVLTF
TRBJ2-6	many	TRBV2	NA	TGTGCCAGCAGCCAATTGCACTTGGACAGCTCTGGGGCCAACGTCCTGACTTTC	CASSQLHLDSSGANVLTF
TRBJ2-1	many	TRBV27	NA	TGTGCCAGCAGTTTAATTGGGGAACGGGTGGAGCAGTTCTTC	CASSLIGERVEQFF
TRBJ1-1	many	TRBV12-3/TRBV12-4	NA	TGTGCCAGCGGGGGCGGTAACACTGAAGCTTTCTTT	CASGGGNTEAFF
TRBJ2-2	many	TRBV4-1	TRBD1	TGCGCCAGCAGCCAACGACAGGGGGCGAACACCGGGGAGCTGTTTTTT	CASSQRQGANTGELFF
TRBJ2-7	NA	TRBV28	NA	TGTGCCAGCAGTTACTTTTACGAGCAGTACTTC	CASSYFYEQYF
TRBJ2-5	NA	TRBV25-1	TRBD1	TGTGCCAGCAGTGCAACAGGGGAAGAGACCCAGTACTTC	CASSATGEETQYF
TRBJ2-7	many	TRBV2	TRBD1	TGTGCCAGCAGGGGCGAATCGGGACAGGGGCGTGAGCAGTACTTC	CASRGESGQGREQYF
TRBJ2-2	NA	TRBV6-1	TRBD1	TGTGCCAGCAGTCGCATTGGGACAGGGTACACCGGGGAGCTGTTTTTT	CASSRIGTGYTGELFF
TRBJ2-1	NA	TRBV7-9	TRBD2	TGTGCCAGCAGATCTCGACTCGGCGGGGGTGGGTACAATGAGCAGTTCTTC	CASRSRLGGGGYNEQFF
TRBJ2-2	many	TRBV11-2	NA	TGTGCCAGCAGCTTAGTAGGAGGGCCCGGGGAGCTGTTTTTT	CASSLVGGPGELFF
TRBJ1-2	once	TRBV10-3	NA	TGTGCCGCCCGGGACACCCGAAAGCGGGGCTACACCTTC	CAARDTRKRGYTF
TRBJ2-7	many	TRBV27	NA	TGTGCCAGCAGTTCAGCTAGGGGCGAGCAGTACTTC	CASSSARGEQYF
TRBJ1-2	many	TRBV20-1	NA	TGCAGTGCTACGAGGTCTTCGAACTATGGCTACACCTTC	CSATRSSNYGYTF
TRBJ2-2	many	TRBV12-3/TRBV12-4	NA	TGTGCCAGCAGTTCGCAGTATTACACCGGGGAGCTGTTTTTT	CASSSQYYTGELFF
TRBJ2-7	NA	TRBV7-9	TRBD2	TGTGCCAGCAGCTTGGGGGGGACGGGGGTCGAGCAGTACTTC	CASSLGGTGVEQYF
TRBJ2-5	many	TRBV20-1	TRBD2	TGCAGTGCTAGGGACGGGACTAGCGGCCAAGAGACCCAGTACTTC	CSARDGTSGQETQYF
TRBJ1-4	many	TRBV20-1	NA	TGCAGTGCTAGAACTGGAGGTGAAAAACTGTTTTTT	CSARTGGEKLFF
TRBJ1-5	few	TRBV20-1	NA	TGCAGTGCTAGAAGGGTAACTGGTCAGCCCCAGCATTTT	CSARRVTGQPQHF
TRBJ2-3	NA	TRBV7-8	TRBD2	TGTGCCAGCAGCTCGCTAGCGGGGACCGCACCAGATACGCAGTATTTT	CASSSLAGTAPDTQYF
TRBJ1-2	many	TRBV2	NA	TGTGCCAGCAGTCCCGGACAGTTAGCTAACTATGGCTACACCTTC	CASSPGQLANYGYTF
TRBJ2-7	NA	TRBV12-3/TRBV12-4	NA	TGTGCCAGCGGAGGTTGGGGTCTCGTCAACTCCTACGAGCAGTACTTC	CASGGWGLVNSYEQYF
TRBJ2-5	many	TRBV12-3/TRBV12-4	NA	TGTGCCAGCAGTTTAGGAGCTTGGGAGACCCAGTACTTC	CASSLGAWETQYF
TRBJ2-3	NA	TRBV7-9	NA	TGTGCCAGCAGCTTAGATGGGGGACCAACAGATACGCAGTATTTT	CASSLDGGPTDTQYF
TRBJ2-4	many	TRBV28	NA	TGTGCCAGCAGATCGGGACACCAAAACATTCAGTACTTC	CASRSGHQNIQYF
TRBJ2-7	NA	TRBV13	NA	TGTGCCAGCAGCTTAGAACCCTACAGGAGCTCCTACGAGCAGTACTTC	CASSLEPYRSSYEQYF
TRBJ1-1	many	TRBV28	NA	TGTGCCAGCAGTCCCTACTCCCGGGCCCCCGGCGAGACTGAAGCTTTCTTT	CASSPYSRAPGETEAFF
TRBJ2-2	few	TRBV30	NA	TGTGCCTGGAATTCAGGGGTAACCGGGGAGCTGTTTTTT	CAWNSGVTGELFF
TRBJ2-3	NA	TRBV2	NA	TGTGCCAGCACCCTATTCAAAGATACGCAGTATTTT	CASTLFKDTQYF
TRBJ1-4	few	TRBV9	TRBD1	TGTGCCAGCAGCCGGGACAGGGAAGGTCTGTTTTTT	CASSRDREGLFF
TRBJ1-1	few	TRBV18	NA	TGTGCCAGCTCACCGCGGAGTCAAAGGGAAGGTACTGAAGCTTTCTTT	CASSPRSQREGTEAFF
TRBJ1-1	NA	TRBV12-3/TRBV12-4	TRBD1	TGTGCCAGCAGTTTTCTCGGGACAGACACTGAAGCTTTCTTT	CASSFLGTDTEAFF
TRBJ2-5	many	TRBV9	TRBD2	TGTGCCAGCAGTACACTAGCGGGAGTAGAGACCCAGTACTTC	CASSTLAGVETQYF
TRBJ2-7	NA	TRBV25-1	NA	TGTGCCAGCAGTGAATTGTATGGGGGTGGCGAGCAGTACTTC	CASSELYGGGEQYF
TRBJ1-1	many	TRBV10-3	TRBD1	TGTGCCATCAGTGAGTCGGGACAGACGAACACTGAAGCTTTCTTT	CAISESGQTNTEAFF
TRBJ1-5	many	TRBV12-3/TRBV12-4	NA	TGTGCCAGCAGATCGGGACCCAATCAGCCCCAGCATTTT	CASRSGPNQPQHF
TRBJ2-5	many	TRBV6-2/TRBV6-3	NA	TGTGCCAGCAGTTACTCGTCTAACCGAGAGACCCAGTACTTC	CASSYSSNRETQYF
TRBJ2-6	NA	TRBV19	TRBD1	TGTGCCAGTAGTCGGGACAGGACAAGCTCTGGGGCCAACGTCCTGACTTTC	CASSRDRTSSGANVLTF
TRBJ2-5	NA	TRBV6-9	TRBD2	TGTGCCAGCAGTTACACTCTAGCGGCGCGGGGGGCCCAGTACTTC	CASSYTLAARGAQYF
TRBJ2-5	NA	TRBV10-3	TRBD1	TGTGCCATCAGTGAGTCGCTGGCAGGGGGAGTAGAGACCCAGTACTTC	CAISESLAGGVETQYF
TRBJ1-5	NA	TRBV19	TRBD1	TGTGCCAGTAGTGGACAGGGCCAGAGCAATCAGCCCCAGCATTTT	CASSGQGQSNQPQHF
TRBJ1-5	NA	TRBV10-2	NA	TGCGCCAGCAGTGAGTCGGGGCAGGACAATCAGCCCCAGCATTTT	CASSESGQDNQPQHF
TRBJ1-2	NA	TRBV9	TRBD1	TGTGCCAGCAGCGTAGCTACAGGCCAGGGGGCTACCTATGGCTACACCTTC	CASSVATGQGATYGYTF
TRBJ1-4	few	TRBV19	NA	TGTGCCAGTAGTTCCGGGTCGGCGGGTGAAAAACTGTTTTTT	CASSSGSAGEKLFF
TRBJ2-5	many	TRBV29-1	TRBD1	TGCAGCGGGACGACAGGGGGAGAGACCCAGTACTTC	CSGTTGGETQYF
TRBJ1-1	few	TRBV7-9	NA	TGTGCCAGCAGCTTAGAGTTGGGACGGTCTGAAGCTTTCTTT	CASSLELGRSEAFF
TRBJ1-5	many	TRBV11-2	NA	TGTGCCAGCAGCGCTACAGGCAATCAGCCCCAGCATTTT	CASSATGNQPQHF
TRBJ2-2	NA	TRBV4-2	NA	TGTGCCAGCAGCACCGGAGGGGTCGACACCGGGGAGCTGTTTTTT	CASSTGGVDTGELFF
TRBJ1-4	many	TRBV30	TRBD1	TGTGCCTGGAGTCCCCCATCCGACAGGGGAGGTCGTGAAAAACTGTTTTTT	CAWSPPSDRGGREKLFF
TRBJ2-2	NA	TRBV6-1	NA	TGTGCCAGCAGACGTCCACCCGGGGAGCTGTTTTTT	CASRRPPGELFF
TRBJ1-3	NA	TRBV28	NA	TGTGCCAGCAGCCAATCGGGACAAAACTCTGGAAACACCATATATTTT	CASSQSGQNSGNTIYF
TRBJ1-5	many	TRBV5-1	NA	TGCGCCAGCAGCTTGGAAGGGGATAGCAATCAGCCCCAGCATTTT	CASSLEGDSNQPQHF
TRBJ1-4	few	TRBV20-1	NA	TGCAGTGCTTATGCGGACCGACTAGGTAAACTGTTTTTT	CSAYADRLGKLFF
TRBJ2-5	many	TRBV28	TRBD2	TGTGCCAGCAGTTTGACTAGCGGGAGTTTGGAGACCCAGTACTTC	CASSLTSGSLETQYF
TRBJ1-1	few	TRBV7-9	NA	TGTGCCAGCAGCTGGGGTGTCACTGAAGCTTTCTTT	CASSWGVTEAFF
TRBJ1-2	many	TRBV28	NA	TGTGCCAGCAGTTTACACAGGGCCCAGGGCTACACCTTC	CASSLHRAQGYTF
TRBJ2-4	NA	TRBV4-1	NA	TGCGCCAGCAGCCAAGTCGGGATGGCCAAAAACATTCAGTACTTC	CASSQVGMAKNIQYF